Listed below are T cell receptor beta chains from one sample, sequenced in a study of cytomegalovirus exposure and HLA in healthy donors. TCRdb's table, derived via immunoSEQ multiplex PCR, lists solely in-frame clones and lacks some. The sample records about 200,000 clones, more than 60% being singletons. Source material: PBMCs. The receptors here all came from a man aged 50 to 59 in good health and CMV-seronegative. Both conserved end residues are part of each CDR3. The D gene is left open where the match is weak. Only part of the rows carry a size: once, few, many, or a class if the clone is expanded.

D: TRBD2
V: TRBV2
J: TRBJ2-7
size: .
CDR3: CASKSAGGPYEQYF
DNA: TGTGCCAGCAAATCAGCGGGAGGGCCCTACGAGCAGTACTTC

D: .
V: TRBV7-8
J: TRBJ2-7
size: .
CDR3: CASSLAGGPGEQYF
DNA: TGTGCCAGCAGCTTAGCGGGTGGCCCAGGCGAGCAGTACTTC

D: TRBD1
V: TRBV12-5
J: TRBJ1-5
size: once
CDR3: CASGLGTGNQPQHF
DNA: TGTGCTAGTGGTCTGGGGACAGGCAATCAGCCCCAGCATTTT

D: .
V: TRBV7-9
J: TRBJ1-4
size: .
CDR3: CASSLTATNEKLFF
DNA: TGTGCCAGCAGCTTAACAGCAACTAATGAAAAACTGTTTTTT

D: .
V: TRBV7-6
J: TRBJ2-5
size: .
CDR3: CASSFANGREETQYF
DNA: TGTGCCAGCAGCTTCGCTAATGGGAGAGAAGAGACCCAGTACTTC

D: .
V: TRBV7-2
J: TRBJ2-3
size: .
CDR3: CASTPGGSGSTDTQYF
DNA: TGTGCCAGCACCCCCGGGGGAAGCGGTAGCACAGATACGCAGTATTTT

D: TRBD2
V: TRBV7-9
J: TRBJ2-3
size: .
CDR3: CASSPVLSAREGTDTQYF
DNA: TGTGCCAGCAGTCCCGTCCTTTCGGCGCGGGAGGGGACAGATACGCAGTATTTT

D: .
V: TRBV2
J: TRBJ2-2
size: .
CDR3: CASSPLGSWNTGELFF
DNA: TGTGCCAGCAGCCCCCTGGGGAGTTGGAACACCGGGGAGCTGTTTTTT

D: .
V: TRBV2
J: TRBJ2-7
size: .
CDR3: CASIGSGNSYEQYF
DNA: TGTGCCAGCATAGGGTCGGGGAACTCCTACGAGCAGTACTTC

D: TRBD1
V: TRBV25-1
J: TRBJ2-5
size: .
CDR3: CAGSEPGQGSKETQYF
DNA: TGTGCCGGCAGTGAGCCCGGACAGGGGAGTAAGGAGACCCAGTACTTC

D: .
V: TRBV11-2
J: TRBJ2-5
size: .
CDR3: CASSPRLVQETQYF
DNA: TGTGCCAGCAGCCCGCGACTGGTACAAGAGACCCAGTACTTC

D: .
V: TRBV6-5
J: TRBJ2-5
size: .
CDR3: CASSYSRLSETQYF
DNA: TGTGCCAGCAGTTACTCGAGGCTCTCGGAGACCCAGTACTTC

D: TRBD2
V: TRBV2
J: TRBJ2-1
size: .
CDR3: CASNLIAGGGNEQFF
DNA: TGTGCCAGCAACCTGATAGCGGGGGGGGGTAATGAGCAGTTCTTC

D: .
V: TRBV15
J: TRBJ2-7
size: few
CDR3: CATSRGKGEGGGSYEQYF
DNA: TGTGCCACCAGCAGAGGGAAAGGCGAGGGAGGAGGCTCCTACGAGCAGTACTTC

D: .
V: TRBV10-3
J: TRBJ2-7
size: .
CDR3: CAISEVTGHNPYEQYF
DNA: TGTGCCATCAGTGAGGTGACGGGACACAACCCCTACGAGCAGTACTTC

D: TRBD2
V: TRBV6-4
J: TRBJ2-1
size: .
CDR3: CASTTGQLLLAGVVREQFF
DNA: TGTGCCAGCACTACCGGGCAACTACTACTAGCGGGAGTAGTGAGGGAGCAGTTCTTC